One sample yielded the 30 T cell receptor beta chains listed below, sequenced in a study of T-cell memory formation after mild COVID-19. TCRdb called the 5' RACE reads again in MiXCR, with one record for every CDR3 protein. Of over 350,000 distinct CDR3 sequences listed, 24% are singletons. Material for sequencing was PBMCs or a T cell subset sorted from them (not recorded which). The receptor source for this set is an adult woman who had mild COVID-19 (a few samples of this study predate the infection). Cell type and time point are not known.

CDR3 nucleotides: TGTGCCAGCAGCCCCCCCCGCACTGAAGCTTTCTTT. The encoded protein is CASSPPRTEAFF. The chain uses TRBV7-6 and TRBJ1-1; D not resolved. The CDR3 runs to 12 residues. The germline CDR1 and CDR2 sequences are SGHVS and FNYEAQ. The V and J ends lost 5 bases and 4 bases respectively, with 8 bases between them.

The chain recombines TRBV4-1 with TRBJ2-2; TRBD2 matches 8 bases. CDR1 is MGHRA and CDR2 is YSYEKL in the germline V gene. With 3 bases clipped from V and 2 bases from J, the junction kept 2 bases outside the gene matches. CDR3 size: 15 residues. The CDR3 spells CASSHSGGNTGELFF. DNA for the CDR3: TGCGCCAGCAGCCACAGCGGGGGAAACACCGGGGAGCTGTTTTTT.

This rearrangement joins TRBV6-5 to TRBJ2-2, with D uncertain. CDR1 MNHEY and CDR2 SVGAGI come from the germline V gene. Trimming shortened V by 2 bases and J by 4 bases, and 11 bases separated the two germline ends. The CDR3 contains 15 residues. The CDR3 nucleotides are TGTGCCAGCAGTTACCGGCTAGGAAGCACCGGGGAGCTGTTTTTT. Translation gives CASSYRLGSTGELFF.

This clonotype was seen more than once but under ten times. The chain carries TRBV7-9 and TRBJ2-5; TRBD1 matches at 9 bases. The CDR3 is made up of 14 amino acids. Germline values: CDR1 SEHNR, CDR2 FQNEAQ (reference sequence). The ends lost 5 bases at V and 4 bases at J; junction bases unmatched: 5. The CDR3 loop reads CASSAGTGRETQYF. DNA for the CDR3: TGTGCCAGCAGCGCCGGGACAGGGCGAGAGACCCAGTACTTC.

This clonotype was seen ten or more times. The V call is TRBV7-2, the J call TRBJ2-2, with TRBD2 matching 9 bases. CDR1 SGHTA and CDR2 FQGNSA come from the germline V gene. Trimming cost V 4 bases and J 7 bases; bases outside gene matches: 13. This CDR3 spans 17 amino acids. The CDR3 protein is CASSSGALAGVDGELFF. CDR3 in DNA: TGTGCCAGCAGCTCAGGGGCCTTAGCGGGAGTAGACGGGGAGCTGTTTTTT.

This chain joins TRBV7-9 and TRBJ1-4; D not resolved. The V and J ends lost 5 bases and 1 base respectively, with 11 bases between them. This CDR3 region has 15 residues. CDR1 and CDR2 from the germline V gene are SEHNR and FQNEAQ (reference sequence). CDR3 residues: CASSADGLTNEKLFF. CDR3 coding DNA: TGTGCCAGCAGCGCGGACGGGCTAACTAATGAAAAACTGTTTTTT.

The V call is TRBV27, the J call TRBJ1-2, with D possibly being TRBD1 (5 bases). The CDR3 consists of 15 residues. V was cut by 4 bases and J by 5 bases, with 17 bases left in between. Germline V CDR1 and CDR2: MNHEY, SMNVEV (reference sequence). The CDR3 region is CASSSGDRAYYGYTF. The CDR3, as DNA: TGTGCCAGCAGTTCAGGAGACAGAGCTTATTATGGCTACACCTTC.

J is TRBJ2-3 and V is TRBV24-1; D perhaps matches TRBD2 (6 bases). The V and J ends lost 6 bases and 7 bases respectively, with 7 bases between them. The germline V gene encodes CDR1 KGHDR and CDR2 SFDVKD. There are 11 residues in the CDR3. As DNA, the CDR3 is TGTGCCACCAGTCGCGGGAATACGCAGTATTTT. Its protein is CATSRGNTQYF.

The chain is built from TRBV7-3 and TRBJ2-1, with 11 bases fitting TRBD2. J gave up 10 bases and V 5 bases, and 7 bases lay outside the gene matches. The CDR3 has 14 residues. Looked up from germline, CDR1 is SGHTA and CDR2 is FQGTGA. The CDR3 nucleotides are TGTGCCAGCAGCCCCGTCCTAGCGGGGGGAGAGCAGTTCTTC. Its translation is CASSPVLAGGEQFF.

The chain is built from TRBV29-1 and TRBJ1-3; TRBD1 matches 9 bases. The V and J ends lost 5 bases and 0 bases, in that order; junction bases with no gene match: 2. The CDR3 loop spans 14 amino acids. Germline CDR1 is SQVTM and CDR2 is ANQGSEA. The CDR3: CSVWTGDSGNTIYF. CDR3 nucleotide sequence: TGCAGCGTTTGGACAGGGGACTCTGGAAACACCATATATTTT. The full variable domain, with the rest looked up from reference TRBV29-1 and TRBJ1-3, is SAVISQKPSRDICQRGTSLTIQCQVDSQVTMMFWYRQQPGQSLTLIATANQGSEATYESGFVIDKFPISRPNLTFSTLTVSNMSPEDSSIYLCSVWTGDSGNTIYFGEGSWLTVV.

The chain employs TRBV4-1 and TRBJ1-4; possible D gene TRBD1, 6 bases. CDR3 length: 15 amino acids. CDR1 MGHRA and CDR2 YSYEKL come from the germline V gene. Trimming pared 1 base from V and 6 bases from J, leaving 12 bases between. The CDR3 bases are TGCGCCAGCAGCCAAGTGTGGGGGGCGGATGAAAAACTGTTTTTT. The encoded protein is CASSQVWGADEKLFF.

The gene calls are TRBV5-1 and TRBJ2-3; D call uncertain. CDR1 is SGHRS, CDR2 YFSETQ, per germline. The V and J ends lost 4 bases and 0 bases respectively, with 9 bases between them. CDR3 length equals 14 residues. CDR3 in DNA: TGCGCCAGCAGCCACTTCACTAGCACAGATACGCAGTATTTT. Translated: CASSHFTSTDTQYF. The variable domain in full, with the rest retrieved from reference TRBV5-1 and TRBJ2-3, is KAGVTQTPRYLIKTRGQQVTLSCSPISGHRSVSWYQQTPGQGLQFLFEYFSETQRNKGNFPGRFSGRQFSNSRSEMNVSTLELGDSALYLCASSHFTSTDTQYFGPGTRLTVL.

The sample holds one count of this clonotype. The chain joins TRBV18 to TRBJ2-7, with 8 bases fitting TRBD1. The CDR3 contains 15 residues. V dropped 6 bases and J dropped 0; count of bases not matched to a gene: 7. Germline V CDR1 and CDR2: KGHSH, LQKENI. In DNA, the CDR3 is TGTGCCAGCTCCCATGGACAGGGCGGCTCCTACGAGCAGTACTTC. Its protein is CASSHGQGGSYEQYF. The variable domain in full, completed from reference TRBV18 and TRBJ2-7, reads NAGVMQNPRHLVRRRGQEARLRCSPMKGHSHVYWYRQLPEEGLKFMVYLQKENIIDESGMPKERFSAEFPKEGPSILRIQQVVRGDSAAYFCASSHGQGGSYEQYFGPGTRLTVT.

This clonotype was seen more than once but under ten times. This sequence joins TRBV12-3 or TRBV12-4 and TRBJ2-2; 10 positions match TRBD1. V was pared by 4 bases and J by 6 bases, with 2 bases of the junction left unmatched. The CDR3 loop spans 14 amino acids. CDR3 sequence: CASSSGTGAGELFF. DNA of the CDR3: TGTGCCAGCAGTTCCGGGACAGGGGCCGGGGAGCTGTTTTTT.

This clonotype was counted a few times. The gene calls are TRBV30 and TRBJ2-1; D uncertain. Germline CDR1 GTSNPN, CDR2 SVGIG (reference sequence). This CDR3 has 11 amino acids. The V gene lost 0 bases and the J gene lost 8 bases, with 5 bases spanning the gap. CDR3 coding DNA: TGTGCCTGGAGTGTACTTGATGAGCAGTTCTTC. Amino acid sequence: CAWSVLDEQFF.

V gene TRBV12-3 or TRBV12-4 combines with J gene TRBJ1-2; TRBD1 matches 10 bases. The CDR3 runs 18 residues. V lost 5 bases, J lost 4 bases, and 16 bases stayed unmatched. The CDR3 bases are TGTGCCAGCAGTCGCTCCTCCGGGACAGGGGCCGGGATCTATGGCTACACCTTC. It yields the protein CASSRSSGTGAGIYGYTF.

The chain links TRBV4-2 to TRBJ1-2; 7 bases map to TRBD1. V dropped 1 base and J dropped 4; count of bases not matched to a gene: 15. CDR1 and CDR2 (germline): LGHNA, YNFKEQ. This CDR3 has 18 residues. The CDR3 DNA reads TGTGCCAGCAGCCAAGTTGTGCCGGGGGACAGCTTCTTCTATGGCTACACCTTC. Encoded protein: CASSQVVPGDSFFYGYTF.

This clonotype has more than one count but fewer than ten. The rearrangement uses TRBV4-1 and TRBJ1-1; D call uncertain. This CDR3 is 11 amino acids long. V was cut by 4 bases and J by 7 bases, with 7 bases left in between. Germline V lookup: CDR1 MGHRA, CDR2 YSYEKL. CDR3 DNA: TGCGCCAGCAGCCTACCACGTGAAGCTTTCTTT. Its protein is CASSLPREAFF.

This clonotype occurred a few times. The chain uses TRBV7-9 and TRBJ2-1; TRBD2 aligns across 9 bases. Germline CDR1 reads SEHNR; CDR2 reads FQNEAQ (reference sequence). This CDR3 is built from 18 residues. V was clipped by 1 base and J by 2 bases; unmatched bases: 9. CDR3 DNA: TGTGCCAGCAGCTTAGGTAGCGGCGGGAGGGACCCCTACAATGAGCAGTTCTTC. Its translation: CASSLGSGGRDPYNEQFF.

The rearrangement joins TRBV24-1 to TRBJ2-2; TRBD1 or TRBD2 may be the D gene (5 bases each). The V end was cut by 9 bases, the J end by 7 bases, with 20 bases between. Germline values: CDR1 KGHDR, CDR2 SFDVKD. CDR3 length equals 15 residues. The CDR3 sequence: CATSEPEGSIGELFF. CDR3 in DNA: TGTGCCACCTCGGAGCCTGAGGGGTCAATCGGGGAGCTGTTTTTT.

Remarks on this clonotype: A read error may account for a junction end that differs from germline. V gene TRBV7-7 combines with J gene TRBJ1-1, with D unclear. The length of the CDR3 is 13 residues. CDR1 is SSHAT and CDR2 is FNYEAQ in the germline V gene (reference sequence). The CDR3 nucleotides read TGTGCTAGCAGCTTCGAAGGGAGCACTGAAGCTTTCTTT. Protein: CASSFEGSTEAFF.

This clonotype was observed many times. The V gene is TRBV5-1, the J gene TRBJ2-1, with D unresolved. Germline values: CDR1 SGHRS, CDR2 YFSETQ. The CDR3 extends over 15 amino acids. The V and J ends lost 1 base and 0 bases respectively, with 8 bases between them. DNA for the CDR3: TGCGCCAGCAGCTTGCAGCAGAGCTCCTACAATGAGCAGTTCTTC. Translation: CASSLQQSSYNEQFF.

This clonotype has only a few counts. The chain recombines TRBV7-6 with TRBJ2-3; 7 bases map to TRBD2. Germline-derived CDR1 and CDR2 are SGHVS and FNYEAQ. V trimming: 5 bases; J trimming: 3 bases; junction bases outside the gene matches: 5. CDR3 size: 14 residues. CDR3 coding DNA: TGTGCCAGCAGCCACGGCGGGGGAACAGATACGCAGTATTTT. This encodes CASSHGGGTDTQYF.

The chain is built from TRBV9 and TRBJ1-3; 7 nucleotides align to TRBD1. The germline gives CDR1 SGDLS, CDR2 YYNGEE. After removal of 7 bases from V and 2 bases from J, the junction contained 6 bases not matched to a gene. This CDR3 is 14 amino acids long. The CDR3, as DNA: TGTGCCAGCGGAAATGGACAGGCTGGAAACACCATATATTTT. It codes for CASGNGQAGNTIYF.

This clonotype was seen only a few times. CDR3 DNA: TGCAGTGCTAGACGGGTCCAAGAGACCCAGTACTTC. Its protein is CSARRVQETQYF. The gene calls are TRBV20-1 and TRBJ2-5; D unclear. Trimming stripped 2 bases from V and 1 base from J, with 5 bases between. Germline V gives CDR1 DFQATT, CDR2 SNEGSKA (reference sequence). The CDR3 contains 12 residues.

The rearrangement uses TRBV18 and TRBJ2-3; TRBD1 matches at 10 bases. This CDR3 region has 15 residues. V lost 2 bases, J lost 3 bases, and 2 bases stayed unmatched. The germline gives CDR1 KGHSH, CDR2 LQKENI. This chain's CDR3 is CASSPTGQGTDTQYF. CDR3 DNA: TGTGCCAGCTCACCAACGGGACAGGGGACAGATACGCAGTATTTT.

The rearrangement links TRBV5-1 to TRBJ2-2; D call uncertain. The CDR3 is made up of 14 amino acids. The V and J ends lost 0 bases and 6 bases respectively, with 9 bases between them. CDR1 is SGHRS, CDR2 YFSETQ, per germline. The CDR3 DNA sequence: TGCGCCAGCAGCTTGGCCACTTCCTCCGGGGAGCTGTTTTTT. Its translation is CASSLATSSGELFF.

V gene TRBV6-1 combines with J gene TRBJ1-3, with D perhaps matching TRBD1 (5 bases). Germline CDR1 is MNHNS and CDR2 is SASEGT. Trimming removed 2 bases from V and 0 bases from J, with 11 bases in between. The length of the CDR3 is 16 residues. In DNA, the CDR3 is TGTGCCAGCAGTGAAACAGGAGTCCGCTCTGGAAACACCATATATTTT. Translating it yields CASSETGVRSGNTIYF.

This clonotype was observed a handful of times. The gene calls are TRBV7-8 and TRBJ2-1; D remains ambiguous. The CDR3 has 16 amino acids. Deletions cut 5 bases from V and 0 bases from J, with 14 bases between. The germline gives CDR1 SGHVS, CDR2 FQNEAQ. The CDR3 is CASSHGSLSSYNEQFF. In nucleotides, the CDR3 is TGTGCCAGCAGCCACGGTTCCTTGAGCTCCTACAATGAGCAGTTCTTC.

The chain employs TRBV5-6 and TRBJ2-1, with D perhaps matching TRBD1 or TRBD2 (5 bases each). In germline, CDR1 is SGHDT, CDR2 YYEEEE. Trimming cost V 3 bases and J 4 bases, with 14 bases left between them. The length of the CDR3 is 15 residues. Here the CDR3 DNA reads TGTGCCAGCAGCTCGCCGGGACCCTTTTACAATGAGCAGTTCTTC. Translation: CASSSPGPFYNEQFF.